The 28 T cell receptor beta chains given below trace back to one sample, sequenced in a study of shared clonotypes between healthy human individuals. The method was immunoSEQ multiplex PCR; TCRdb's version includes in-frame clones alone and lacks a portion of them. The table has roughly 2.5 million clones, around nine tenths seen once. The sample consisted of naive CD4+ T cells sorted from blood. Subset of the sample: CD45RA+ positively selected. These receptors were obtained from a man between 18 and 35 years old in good health.

The chain has TRBV30 and TRBJ1-1, with D possibly being TRBD1 (6 bases). The germline V and J ends were trimmed by 2 bases and 2 bases, with 12 bases remaining between them. CDR1 is GTSNPN, CDR2 SVGIG, per germline (reference sequence). The CDR3 has 14 residues. The CDR3 DNA reads as TGTGCCTGGAGTTTCCTAGGGGGTAACACTGAAGCTTTCTTT. Amino acids: CAWSFLGGNTEAFF.

About this clone: The sample carries other DNA sequences with the same CDR3. V usage is TRBV18 and J usage is TRBJ2-3; D is undetermined. The CDR3 totals 11 residues. Germline assignment: CDR1 KGHSH and CDR2 LQKENI. Deletions cut 3 bases from V and 3 bases from J, with 1 base between. CDR3 nucleotides: TGTGCCAGCTCACCGACAGATACGCAGTATTTT. Translation gives CASSPTDTQYF.

This chain joins TRBV28 and TRBJ2-1, with TRBD1 matching over 10 bases. The CDR3 has 17 residues. The J segment lost 7 bases and the V segment lost 4 bases, leaving 13 bases of the junction unmatched. Germline V CDR1 and CDR2: MDHEN, SYDVKM. This CDR3 reads CASSSPLGTGVLNEQFF. The CDR3 DNA follows: TGTGCCAGCAGTTCCCCTCTCGGGACAGGGGTTCTTAATGAGCAGTTCTTC. Combining the CDR3 with reference TRBV28 and TRBJ2-1 gives the whole variable domain DVKVTQSSRYLVKRTGEKVFLECVQDMDHENMFWYRQDPGLGLRLIYFSYDVKMKEKGDIPEGYSVSREKKERFSLILESASTNQTSMYLCASSSPLGTGVLNEQFFGPGTRLTVL.

Comments on this clone: Sequence at one end of the junction differs from germline and may be a read error. The chain links TRBV5-6 to TRBJ2-3, with 7 bases fitting TRBD2. Germline V CDR1 and CDR2: SGHDT, YYEEEE. The length of the CDR3 is 15 residues. The CDR3 DNA reads TGTGCCAGCAGTTTGGGACTATCTAGCACAGATACGCAGTATTTT. Protein: CASSLGLSSTDTQYF.

This clone was found once. The chain employs TRBV21-1 and TRBJ2-1; the table calls TRBD2, which could not be checked here. TRBV21-1 is tagged as a pseudogene. The CDR3 covers 15 residues. The CDR3 bases are TGTGCCAGCAGCTTCCCAGCGGGCTGCTACAATGAGCAGTTCTTC. Translating gives CASSFPAGCYNEQFF.

The chain links TRBV6-5 to TRBJ2-3; D gene uncertain. The CDR3 sequence is 11 residues long. V lost 10 bases and J lost 5, with 10 bases in between. Germline CDR1 reads MNHEY; CDR2 reads SVGAGI. The CDR3 sequence: CATMRRDTQYF. In DNA, the CDR3 is TGTGCCACCATGAGGAGAGATACGCAGTATTTT.

The V gene is TRBV6-5, the J gene TRBJ1-6; no clear D. Per the germline V gene, CDR1 is MNHEY and CDR2 is SVGAGI. V was cut by 3 bases and J by 5 bases, with 11 bases left in between. This CDR3 region has 15 residues. The CDR3 nucleotides read TGTGCCAGCAGTTATTCAGATATTAATAATTCACCCCTCCACTTT. This sequence encodes CASSYSDINNSPLHF.

This clone is a singleton in its sample. Other DNA variants within this sample encode the same CDR3. This chain uses TRBV12-5 with TRBJ2-3, with D unresolved. Trimming removed 0 bases at V and 1 base at J, with 2 bases between. Germline CDR1 is LGHNT and CDR2 is FRNRAP. The CDR3 is 13 amino acids. The CDR3 coding sequence is TGTGCTAGTGGTTTGGTAGGCACAGATACGCAGTATTTT. This encodes CASGLVGTDTQYF.

Note on this clone: At the DNA level, this CDR3 is encoded by other sequences in the same sample as well. The rearrangement links TRBV5-1 to TRBJ2-7; weak D call: TRBD1 (5 bases). The germline V and J ends were trimmed by 4 bases and 0 bases, with 11 bases remaining between them. There are 14 residues in the CDR3. Germline assignment: CDR1 SGHRS and CDR2 YFSETQ. The CDR3 is CASSLDSSSYEQYF. The CDR3 DNA follows: TGCGCCAGCAGCCTCGACAGTTCCTCCTACGAGCAGTACTTC.

V and J are TRBV7-9 and TRBJ2-5; D gene uncertain. V was trimmed by 0 bases and J by 5 bases, leaving 7 bases between them. Germline CDR1 SEHNR, CDR2 FQNEAQ (reference sequence). The CDR3 spans 13 residues. CDR3 sequence reads: CASSLAWAETQYF. CDR3 nucleotide sequence: TGTGCCAGCAGCTTAGCTTGGGCGGAGACCCAGTACTTC. Combining the CDR3 with reference TRBV7-9 and TRBJ2-5 gives the whole variable domain DTGVSQNPRHKITKRGQNVTFRCDPISEHNRLYWYRQTLGQGPEFLTYFQNEAQLEKSRLLSDRFSAERPKGSFSTLEIQRTEQGDSAMYLCASSLAWAETQYFGPGTRLLVL.

This clone was detected once. The V call is TRBV4-1, the J call TRBJ2-7; 8 bases are a match to TRBD2. Trimming at V came to 3 bases and at J to 0 bases, leaving 4 bases not matched to a gene. The V gene's germline CDR1 is MGHRA and CDR2 YSYEKL. This CDR3 region has 15 residues. The CDR3 DNA is TGCGCCAGCAGCCAGCGACTAGCGCTCTCCTACGAGCAGTACTTC. Translated: CASSQRLALSYEQYF.

This sequence joins TRBV15 and TRBJ1-6; the D is unclear. This CDR3 has 15 amino acids. Germline values: CDR1 LNHNV, CDR2 YYDKDF (reference sequence). The V gene lost 0 bases and the J gene lost 3 bases, with 6 bases spanning the gap. CDR3 amino acids: CATSRDRDYNSPLHF. In DNA form, the CDR3 reads TGTGCCACCAGCAGAGATCGGGACTATAATTCACCCCTCCACTTT.

The V gene is TRBV4-3, the J gene TRBJ2-3; TRBD2 might be the D (11 bases). This CDR3 contains 19 residues. The V and J ends lost 4 bases and 3 bases respectively, with 26 bases between them. Germline assignment: CDR1 LGHNA and CDR2 YSLEER. The DNA for the CDR3 is TGCGCCAGCAGCCGAGGGACAGGGGTAGCGGGAGGGCCGACAGATACGCAGTATTTT. Its protein product is CASSRGTGVAGGPTDTQYF.

The V call is TRBV10-2, the J call TRBJ1-2; 7 bases are a match to TRBD1. The germline CDR1 and CDR2 sequences are WSHSY and SAAADI. V shed 3 bases, J shed 5 bases, and the junction held 6 bases outside the gene matches. The CDR3 sequence is 14 residues long. The CDR3 DNA follows: TGCGCCAGCAGTGACAGGGGGAGGTTTTATGGCTACACCTTC. It encodes CASSDRGRFYGYTF.

This chain joins TRBV5-4 and TRBJ1-1, with TRBD1 matching over 8 bases. This CDR3 spans 16 amino acids. Germline V gene lookup returns CDR1 SGHNT and CDR2 YYREEE (reference sequence). V dropped 4 bases and J dropped 5; count of bases not matched to a gene: 13. The CDR3: CASSPGTGTGETEAFF. The CDR3 DNA reads as TGTGCCAGCAGCCCCGGGACAGGAACTGGGGAAACTGAAGCTTTCTTT.

V is TRBV13 and J is TRBJ1-1; tentative D call: TRBD1 (6 bases). CDR1 PRHDT and CDR2 FYEKMQ come from the germline V gene (reference sequence). CDR3 length: 14 residues. Trimming removed 4 bases at V and 1 base at J, with 10 bases between. In DNA form, the CDR3 reads TGTGCCAGCAGCTCGACACAGGGGAACACTGAAGCTTTCTTT. Protein: CASSSTQGNTEAFF.

V is TRBV7-9 and J is TRBJ2-5; 9 bases agree with TRBD1. The assigned J gene may be wrong: the sequence end matches TRBJ2-7 better. Looked up from germline, CDR1 is SEHNR and CDR2 is FQNEAQ (reference sequence). The CDR3 runs to 13 residues. The CDR3 region is CASSRQGGYEQYF. The CDR3 coding sequence is TGTGCCAGCAGCAGACAGGGGGGGTACGAGCAGTACTTC.

V usage is TRBV4-3 and J usage is TRBJ1-2; the D is unclear. Trimming shortened V by 1 base and J by 7 bases, and 10 bases separated the two germline ends. CDR1 and CDR2 (germline): LGHNA, YSLEER. This CDR3 is 13 amino acids long. CDR3 bases: TGCGCCAGCAGCCAAGTCGGATCATCTGGCTACACCTTC. This codes for CASSQVGSSGYTF.

In this sample, this clone turned up once. The rearrangement links TRBV6-1 to TRBJ2-7; the D call may be TRBD1 or TRBD2 (6 bases each). V was shortened by 5 bases and J by 3 bases, with 17 bases between the two germline ends. The CDR3 length is 15 residues. The germline CDR1 and CDR2 sequences are MNHNS and SASEGT. CDR3 DNA sequence: TGTGCCAGCAGTATAGAAAGAGGGGGGTACTACGAGCAGTACTTC. Its translation: CASSIERGGYYEQYF.

The chain recombines TRBV19 with TRBJ1-4; D might be TRBD1 (5 bases). The CDR3 has 14 amino acids. Trimming left V 7 bases short and J 8 bases short, with 17 bases between. The V gene's germline CDR1 is LNHDA and CDR2 SQIVND (reference sequence). CDR3 DNA: TGTGCCAGTAAGAAGGGCCGGGACTTAGAAAAACTGTTTTTT. It translates to CASKKGRDLEKLFF.

This chain joins TRBV9 and TRBJ2-1; D is unresolved. Germline V gene lookup returns CDR1 SGDLS and CDR2 YYNGEE. The CDR3 is 15 residues long. Trimming took off 0 bases at V and 1 base at J, with 8 bases between the two ends. Here the CDR3 reads CASSVDWPSYNEQFF. The DNA of the CDR3 is TGTGCCAGCAGCGTAGACTGGCCTTCCTACAATGAGCAGTTCTTC.

This clone was counted once. The chain recombines TRBV30 with TRBJ2-5, with 9 bases lining up with TRBD2. Gene TRBJ2-7 matches the end of the DNA better, so the J call may be wrong. This CDR3 is built from 15 residues. Germline V gene data show CDR1 as GTSNPN and CDR2 as SVGIG (reference sequence). CDR3 bases: TGTGCCTGGAGTGGGACGGGACTAGCACCCTACGAGCAGTACTTC. The encoded protein is CAWSGTGLAPYEQYF.

The chain is built from TRBV28 and TRBJ1-2, with TRBD1 identical over 8 bases. CDR3 size: 14 residues. Germline V gives CDR1 MDHEN, CDR2 SYDVKM. With 7 bases clipped from V and 5 bases from J, the junction kept 9 bases outside the gene matches. As DNA, the CDR3 is TGTGCCAGCAAGCGACAGGGGACATCATATGGCTACACCTTC. It is translated as CASKRQGTSYGYTF.

This rearrangement joins TRBV9 to TRBJ2-1; D possibly matches TRBD1 or TRBD2 (5 bases each). With 0 bases removed from V and 3 bases from J, the gap between germline ends came to 10 bases. CDR3 length equals 15 residues. Germline CDR1 SGDLS, CDR2 YYNGEE. Here the CDR3 reads CASSVEGGGYNEQFF. CDR3 DNA: TGTGCCAGCAGCGTAGAAGGTGGGGGCTACAATGAGCAGTTCTTC.

The chain joins TRBV28 to TRBJ2-7; 10 nucleotides align to TRBD1. Trimming took 6 bases from V and 5 from J; bases not matched to a gene: 7. The germline V gene encodes CDR1 MDHEN and CDR2 SYDVKM. The CDR3 totals 14 residues. The CDR3 DNA reads TGTGCCAGCAGGGCGGGACAGGGGAAGCACGAGCAGTACTTC. Translation: CASRAGQGKHEQYF.

The genes are TRBV5-1 and TRBJ1-1; 7 bases align to TRBD1. CDR3 length: 13 amino acids. The V gene end was trimmed by 4 bases and the J gene end by 5 bases; junction bases not matched to a gene: 5. In germline, CDR1 is SGHRS, CDR2 YFSETQ. The CDR3, as DNA: TGCGCCAGCAGCGGACAGGAGAGGACTGAAGCTTTCTTT. It encodes CASSGQERTEAFF.

The chain has TRBV4-1 and TRBJ1-3, with D tentatively TRBD1 (5 bases). The CDR3 is 17 residues long. V lost 0 bases and J 0 bases, leaving 12 bases between the germline ends. Per the germline V gene, CDR1 is MGHRA and CDR2 is YSYEKL. CDR3 loop: CASSQEGDVYSGNTIYF. The CDR3 nucleotides read TGCGCCAGCAGCCAAGAGGGGGACGTTTACTCTGGAAACACCATATATTTT.

The chain joins TRBV30 to TRBJ2-4, with 7 bases lining up with TRBD2. CDR3 length: 11 residues. The germline V gene has CDR1 GTSNPN and CDR2 SVGIG (reference sequence). The V gene end was trimmed by 5 bases and the J gene end by 11 bases; junction bases not matched to a gene: 6. CDR3 bases: TGTGCCTGGGGGGGTACTAGCGTTCAGTACTTC. This gives the protein CAWGGTSVQYF.